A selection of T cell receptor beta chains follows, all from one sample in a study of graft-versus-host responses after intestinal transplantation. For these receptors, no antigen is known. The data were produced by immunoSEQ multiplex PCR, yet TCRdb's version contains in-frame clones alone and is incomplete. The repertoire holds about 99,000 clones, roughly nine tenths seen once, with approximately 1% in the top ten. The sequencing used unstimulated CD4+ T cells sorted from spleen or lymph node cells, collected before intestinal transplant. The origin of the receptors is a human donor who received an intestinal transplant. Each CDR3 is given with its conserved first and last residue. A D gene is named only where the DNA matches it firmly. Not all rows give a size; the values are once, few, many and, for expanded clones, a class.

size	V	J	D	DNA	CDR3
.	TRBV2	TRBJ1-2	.	TGTGCCAGCAGGGGACTTCGACTCTATGGCTACACCTTC	CASRGLRLYGYTF
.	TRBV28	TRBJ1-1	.	TGTGCCAGCAGCGACGGCGGGATATTAACTGAAGCTTTCTTT	CASSDGGILTEAFF
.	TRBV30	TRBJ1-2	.	TGTGCCTGGAACACTGACGGGCTGGGAATGGACTATGGCTACACCTTC	CAWNTDGLGMDYGYTF
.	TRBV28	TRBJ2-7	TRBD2	TGTGCCAGCAGAGACCGGACTAGCGGGAGACCCGAGCAGTACTTC	CASRDRTSGRPEQYF
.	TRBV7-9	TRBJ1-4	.	TGTGCCAGCAGCTCTTGGCAGGAAAAACTGTTTTTT	CASSSWQEKLFF
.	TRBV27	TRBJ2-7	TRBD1	TGTGCCAGCAGTAGACAGGGGGGCTACGAGCAGTACTTC	CASSRQGGYEQYF
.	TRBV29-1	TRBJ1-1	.	TGCAGCGTTGTCGGACTCATGAACACTGAAGCTTTCTTT	CSVVGLMNTEAFF
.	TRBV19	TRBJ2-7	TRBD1	TGTGCCAGTAGGTCGACAGGGACCTCCTACGAGCAGTACTTC	CASRSTGTSYEQYF
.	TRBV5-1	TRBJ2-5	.	TGCGCCAGCAGGGAGACAGGCCGGGCGACCCAGTACTTC	CASRETGRATQYF
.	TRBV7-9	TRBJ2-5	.	TGTGCCAGCAGGTCCGCCGGGACGTCGGAGACCCAGTACTTC	CASRSAGTSETQYF
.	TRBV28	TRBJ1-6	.	TGTGCCAGCAGTTTCTTGGGGGTCTCCTATAATTCACCCCTCCACTTT	CASSFLGVSYNSPLHF
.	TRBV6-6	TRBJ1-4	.	TGTGCCAGCAGGGGCGTAGAAAAACTGTTTTTT	CASRGVEKLFF
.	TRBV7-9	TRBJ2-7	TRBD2	TGTGCCAGCAGCTTAGCGTTTACTAGCGGGAGAGTCGAGCAGTACTTC	CASSLAFTSGRVEQYF
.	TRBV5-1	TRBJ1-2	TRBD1	TGCGCCAGCAGCTTGGGGGACAGGCCTGTTAACTATGGCTACACCTTC	CASSLGDRPVNYGYTF
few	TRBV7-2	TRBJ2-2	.	TGTGCCAGCAGCTTAGGGTCTACGGACACCGGGGAGCTGTTTTTT	CASSLGSTDTGELFF
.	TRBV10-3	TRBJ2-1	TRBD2	TGTGCCATCAGTAGCGGGAGCTCCTACAATGAGCAGTTCTTC	CAISSGSSYNEQFF